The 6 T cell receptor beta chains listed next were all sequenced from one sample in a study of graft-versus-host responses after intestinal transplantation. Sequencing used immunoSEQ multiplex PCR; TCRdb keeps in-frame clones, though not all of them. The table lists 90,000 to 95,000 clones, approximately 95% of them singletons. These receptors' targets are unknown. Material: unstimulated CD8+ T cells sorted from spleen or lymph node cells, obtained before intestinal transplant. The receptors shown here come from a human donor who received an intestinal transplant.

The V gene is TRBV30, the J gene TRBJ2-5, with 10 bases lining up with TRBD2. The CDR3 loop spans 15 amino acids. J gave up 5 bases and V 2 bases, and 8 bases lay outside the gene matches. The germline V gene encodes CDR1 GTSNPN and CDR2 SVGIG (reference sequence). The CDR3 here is CAWSSGGAVVETQYF. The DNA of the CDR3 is TGTGCCTGGAGTAGCGGGGGGGCCGTGGTTGAGACCCAGTACTTC.

CDR3 sequence (DNA): TGCAGCGTTTACAGGGATGGCTACACCTTC. Translating it yields CSVYRDGYTF. V usage is TRBV29-1 and J usage is TRBJ1-2; D might be TRBD1 (6 bases). Germline values: CDR1 SQVTM, CDR2 ANQGSEA. This CDR3 comprises 10 residues. Deletions cut 5 bases from V and 6 bases from J, with 7 bases between.

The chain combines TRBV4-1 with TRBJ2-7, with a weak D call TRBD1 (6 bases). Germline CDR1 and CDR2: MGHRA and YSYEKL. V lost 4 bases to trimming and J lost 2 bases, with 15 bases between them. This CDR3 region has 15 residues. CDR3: CASSPEYRAPYEQYF. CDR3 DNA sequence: TGCGCCAGCAGCCCGGAGTACAGGGCCCCCTACGAGCAGTACTTC.

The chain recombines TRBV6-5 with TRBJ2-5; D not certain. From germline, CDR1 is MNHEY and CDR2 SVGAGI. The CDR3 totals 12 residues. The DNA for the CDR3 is TGTCCTTTATGGGCTGGGCAAGAGACCCAGTACTTC. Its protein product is CPLWAGQETQYF.

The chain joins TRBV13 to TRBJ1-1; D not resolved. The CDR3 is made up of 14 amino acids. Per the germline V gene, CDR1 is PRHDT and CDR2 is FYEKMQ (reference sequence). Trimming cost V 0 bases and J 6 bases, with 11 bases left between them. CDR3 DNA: TGTGCCAGCAGCTTAGGGGTCCTGGGCGCTGAAGCTTTCTTT. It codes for CASSLGVLGAEAFF.

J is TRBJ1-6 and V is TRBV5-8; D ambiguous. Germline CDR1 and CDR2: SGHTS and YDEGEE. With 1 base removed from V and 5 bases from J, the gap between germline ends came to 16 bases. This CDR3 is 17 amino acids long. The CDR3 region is CASSLPGIDWNNSPLHF. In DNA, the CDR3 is TGTGCCAGCAGCTTGCCGGGAATAGATTGGAATAATTCACCCCTCCACTTT.